Below, 4 T cell receptor beta chains from the same sample are listed, as sequenced in a study of blood T cell repertoires in COVID-19. Produced via immunoSEQ multiplex PCR; TCRdb's table is partial and in-frame only. The sample carries around 250,000 clones, around 80% recorded once. The sequenced sample was PBMCs or T cells enriched from blood (not recorded which). The receptors come from a man aged 35 to 55 who had been exposed to COVID-19.

This sequence joins TRBV2 and TRBJ2-7, with 12 bases identical to TRBD2. Germline values: CDR1 SNHLY, CDR2 FYNNEI. Unmatched junction bases numbered 13, after V lost 10 bases and J lost 9 bases. This CDR3 is 14 amino acids long. CDR3 loop: CATDGLAGSQGQYF. CDR3 DNA: TGTGCCACCGATGGACTAGCGGGATCTCAAGGGCAGTACTTC.

This clone was counted a few times. The rearrangement joins TRBV30 to TRBJ1-5; 7 nucleotides agree with TRBD1. The CDR3 is 14 residues long. From germline, CDR1 is GTSNPN and CDR2 SVGIG (reference sequence). V dropped 2 bases and J dropped 4; count of bases not matched to a gene: 5. CDR3 bases: TGTGCCTGGAGTACACCAGGGGGAAATCAGCCCCAGCATTTT. Its translation is CAWSTPGGNQPQHF.

The chain carries TRBV3-1 (or the pseudogene TRBV3-2) and TRBJ2-2, with D unresolved. The CDR3 has 13 residues. The ends were cut back, 8 bases at V and 4 bases at J, with 11 bases in the middle. Per the germline V gene, CDR1 is LGHDT and CDR2 is YNNKEL (reference sequence). Here the CDR3 DNA reads TGTGCCAGCGCTGGGCTTGGCACCGGGGAGCTGTTTTTT. Translated: CASAGLGTGELFF.

This sequence joins TRBV15 and TRBJ2-7; 10 nucleotides align to TRBD2. J lost 4 bases, V lost 3 bases, and 9 bases had no gene match. The CDR3 sequence is 16 residues long. Looked up from germline, CDR1 is LNHNV and CDR2 is YYDKDF (reference sequence). The CDR3 reads CATSRRLAGNLYEQYF. The CDR3, as DNA: TGTGCCACCAGCAGGAGACTAGCGGGCAACCTTTACGAGCAGTACTTC.